Following are 21 T cell receptor beta chains from one sample sequenced in a study of response to subunit inactivated influenza vaccine. TCRdb analysed the RT-PCR reads with MiXCR anew, one entry per CDR3 protein. The sample contains approximately 170,000 distinct CDR3 sequences, 10% to 15% of which appear only once. Separately, the same data were catalogued under a study of T cells expressing NK-cell markers. As that study records: With UMIs, 5'RACE template switching was used to make TCR beta cDNA.

Sample: CD8+ T cells sorted from PBMCs, taken 11 to 12 days after vaccination. Receptor source: a man aged 45-65 years who received an inactivated influenza vaccine.

This clonotype has a single count. One junction end does not reproduce the germline sequence, and a read error may be involved. V usage is TRBV7-7 and J usage is TRBJ2-3; 13 bases line up with TRBD2. Germline values: CDR1 SSHAT, CDR2 FNYEAQ (reference sequence). This CDR3 spans 17 amino acids. CDR3 bases: TGTGCTAGCAGCGAGGGGACTAGCGGGATCGACACAGATACGCAGTATTTT. Translated: CASSEGTSGIDTDTQYF.

The chain employs TRBV27 and TRBJ2-7; maybe TRBD2 (5 bases). The CDR3 is 14 residues long. Germline V gives CDR1 MNHEY, CDR2 SMNVEV (reference sequence). Trimming stripped 0 bases from V and 7 bases from J, with 13 bases between. CDR3 sequence (DNA): TGTGCCAGCAGTTTATCTCTGGGAACGGGGGAGCAGTACTTC. Translated, it gives CASSLSLGTGEQYF.

With respect to this clonotype: A clone one base away is much larger, so this may be a read error. This chain connects TRBV12-3 or TRBV12-4 to TRBJ2-1; unclear D gene. This CDR3 has 14 residues. Between the trimmed V and J ends, which lost 3 bases and 3 bases, there was a span of 9 bases. CDR3 amino acids: CASSFSWGYNEQFF. CDR3 sequence (DNA): TGTGCCAGCAGTTTCAGCTGGGGCTACAATGAGCAGTTCTTC.

This clonotype appeared a few times. CDR3: CASTIGTGGYEQYF. The DNA for the CDR3 is TGTGCCAGCACAATTGGGACAGGGGGTTACGAGCAGTACTTC. The chain is built from TRBV11-2 and TRBJ2-7, with TRBD1 identical over 11 bases. V gave up 7 bases and J gave up 4 bases; unmatched junction bases: 6. Germline V gene data show CDR1 as SGHAT and CDR2 as FQNNGV. The CDR3 is 14 amino acids.

This clonotype turned up a few times. V and J are TRBV5-2 and TRBJ1-2; the table's D gene call, TRBD1, was not cross checked with the DNA. TRBV5-2 is marked as a pseudogene. The CDR3 loop spans 16 amino acids. CDR3 sequence: CASNPRTGTGTYGYTF. The CDR3, as DNA: TGTGCCAGCAACCCCCGCACCGGGACAGGAACTTATGGCTACACCTTC.

This clonotype turned up a few times. The chain has TRBV30 and TRBJ2-1, with D perhaps matching TRBD2 (6 bases). The CDR3 extends over 13 amino acids. Per the germline V gene, CDR1 is GTSNPN and CDR2 is SVGIG (reference sequence). The V end was cut by 4 bases, the J end by 3 bases, with 10 bases between. In nucleotides, the CDR3 is TGTGCCTGGATTCACGGGGGCTACAATGAGCAGTTCTTC. Its protein is CAWIHGGYNEQFF.

This clonotype was counted only a few times. V and J are TRBV24-1 and TRBJ2-3, with TRBD2 matching 12 bases. Germline V gene data show CDR1 as KGHDR and CDR2 as SFDVKD. The CDR3 is 16 residues long. Germline trimming cut 5 bases from V and 3 bases from J; bases unmatched to any gene: 5. CDR3 in DNA: TGTGCCACCAGTGTCCTCCTAGCGGGAGGGACAGATACGCAGTATTTT. This gives the protein CATSVLLAGGTDTQYF.

The chain couples TRBV28 to TRBJ2-7; TRBD2 agrees at 10 bases. Germline loops: CDR1 MDHEN, CDR2 SYDVKM. The CDR3 runs to 17 residues. V gave up 4 bases and J gave up 3 bases; unmatched junction bases: 12. The CDR3: CASSSPPSGSHIYEQYF. In nucleotides, the CDR3 is TGTGCCAGCAGTTCGCCTCCTAGCGGGAGTCACATCTACGAGCAGTACTTC.

This chain's CDR3 is CASSLVEGLGNIQYF. The CDR3 DNA is TGTGCCAGCAGCTTAGTAGAGGGCCTCGGAAACATTCAGTACTTC. The chain links TRBV7-8 to TRBJ2-4, with D tentatively TRBD2 (5 bases). The CDR3 extends over 15 amino acids. V was clipped by 1 base and J by 6 bases, with 13 bases between them. Germline CDR1 is SGHVS and CDR2 is FQNEAQ.

This clonotype was seen a few times. This chain connects TRBV11-2 to TRBJ2-7; 13 bases line up with TRBD2. Germline loops: CDR1 SGHAT, CDR2 FQNNGV. The CDR3 sequence is 19 residues long. The V and J ends lost 6 bases and 0 bases, in that order; junction bases with no gene match: 14. The CDR3 DNA reads TGTGCCAGCAGGGGGTTTTCGCCCGGGACTAGCGGGAACTCCTACGAGCAGTACTTC. Protein product: CASRGFSPGTSGNSYEQYF.

CDR3 amino acids: CASSFTGRSEAFF. The CDR3 DNA is TGCGCCAGCAGCTTTACGGGCCGGAGTGAAGCTTTCTTT. The rearrangement uses TRBV5-1 and TRBJ1-1; D is unclear. In germline, CDR1 is SGHRS, CDR2 YFSETQ. V was trimmed by 2 bases and J by 7 bases, leaving 12 bases between them. CDR3 length: 13 residues.

This chain uses TRBV3-1 with TRBJ2-2; the D gene is possibly TRBD1 (6 bases). The CDR3 runs 14 residues. The germline CDR1 and CDR2 sequences are LGHDT and YNNKEL (reference sequence). V gave up 2 bases and J gave up 5 bases, with 9 bases separating them. This chain's CDR3 is CASSQQGSTGELFF. The CDR3, as DNA: TGTGCCAGCAGCCAACAGGGGAGTACCGGGGAGCTGTTTTTT.

Ten or more counts support this clonotype. The chain links TRBV29-1 to TRBJ2-7, with D maybe TRBD2 (5 bases). Germline V gene data show CDR1 as SQVTM and CDR2 as ANQGSEA. CDR3 length equals 17 residues. The V and J ends lost 7 bases and 2 bases respectively, with 27 bases between them. The CDR3: CSAAGISPPKGPYEQYF. CDR3 coding DNA: TGCAGCGCAGCCGGGATATCCCCGCCCAAAGGACCCTACGAGCAGTACTTC.

This clonotype turned up a few times. The CDR3 loop is CASSPQMGGREQYF. In DNA form, the CDR3 reads TGTGCCAGCAGCCCACAGATGGGAGGTCGCGAGCAGTACTTC. The chain is built from TRBV28 and TRBJ2-7; TRBD2 might be the D (6 bases). CDR1 is MDHEN and CDR2 is SYDVKM in the germline V gene. V lost 6 bases and J lost 6, with 18 bases in between. The CDR3 loop spans 14 amino acids.

This clonotype was seen more than once but under ten times. This chain connects TRBV28 to TRBJ2-7, with 7 bases fitting TRBD2. V trimming: 5 bases; J trimming: 4 bases; junction bases outside the gene matches: 20. The CDR3 runs 18 residues. From germline, CDR1 is MDHEN and CDR2 SYDVKM. The CDR3: CASSPPLLGGRTGYEQYF. CDR3 nucleotide sequence: TGTGCCAGCAGTCCCCCCCTGTTGGGCGGGAGAACGGGTTACGAGCAGTACTTC.

The V call is TRBV4-3, the J call TRBJ1-1; a weak D match, TRBD1 (5 bases). This CDR3 comprises 14 residues. V gave up 5 bases and J gave up 0 bases, with 10 bases separating them. The germline CDR1 and CDR2 sequences are LGHNA and YSLEER. The CDR3, as DNA: TGCGCCAGCAGCGCCAACAGGATGAACACTGAAGCTTTCTTT. Protein sequence: CASSANRMNTEAFF.

The table lists this clonotype with a few counts. The chain recombines TRBV11-3 with TRBJ2-1, with D unresolved. V lost 5 bases and J 5 bases, leaving 7 bases between the germline ends. The CDR3 is made up of 12 amino acids. From germline, CDR1 is SGHNT and CDR2 YENEEA. The CDR3 bases are TGTGCCAGCAGCCACTGGGACAATGAGCAGTTCTTC. It encodes CASSHWDNEQFF. Full variable domain (remainder filled in from reference TRBV11-3 and TRBJ2-1): EAGVVQSPRYKIIEKKQPVAFWCNPISGHNTLYWYLQNLGQGPELLIRYENEEAVDDSQLPKDRFSAERLKGVDSTLKIQPAELGDSAVYLCASSHWDNEQFFGPGTRLTVL.

The chain couples TRBV6-5 to TRBJ2-1; D is uncertain. From germline, CDR1 is MNHEY and CDR2 SVGAGI. This CDR3 is 14 amino acids long. Trimming shortened V by 0 bases and J by 6 bases, and 9 bases separated the two germline ends. CDR3 loop: CASSYSLGSNEQFF. In nucleotides, the CDR3 is TGTGCCAGCAGTTACTCGCTGGGTTCCAATGAGCAGTTCTTC.

This clonotype was counted between two and nine times. CDR3 region: CASSLEAGGGSAKNIQYF. The CDR3 DNA reads TGTGCCAGCAGTCTCGAGGCGGGAGGGGGCTCGGCCAAAAACATTCAGTACTTC. The V and J genes are TRBV27 and TRBJ2-4; 9 positions agree with TRBD2. Germline trimming cut 5 bases from V and 1 base from J; bases unmatched to any gene: 12. The CDR3 covers 18 residues. Germline V gives CDR1 MNHEY, CDR2 SMNVEV (reference sequence).

This clonotype was seen ten or more times. The chain is built from TRBV24-1 and TRBJ2-1; TRBD1 might be the D (5 bases). The CDR3 has 16 amino acids. From germline, CDR1 is KGHDR and CDR2 SFDVKD. The V end lost 0 bases, the J end lost 2 bases, and 10 bases lay between the germline ends. The CDR3 region has the DNA TGTGCCACCAGTGATTTGTCTGGGGCCCCCTACAATGAGCAGTTCTTC. Translated: CATSDLSGAPYNEQFF.

In its sample, this clonotype was seen a few times. This chain joins TRBV5-5 and TRBJ2-5; TRBD1 matches at 8 bases. Germline CDR1 SGHKS, CDR2 YYEKEE (reference sequence). The CDR3 sequence is 17 residues long. V gave up 0 bases and J gave up 5 bases; unmatched junction bases: 12. The CDR3 here is CASSLGGTGGLGETQYF. DNA for the CDR3: TGTGCCAGCAGCTTGGGGGGCACAGGGGGTTTAGGGGAGACCCAGTACTTC. The whole variable domain, filled in from reference TRBV5-5 and TRBJ2-5, reads DAGVTQSPTHLIKTRGQQVTLRCSPISGHKSVSWYQQVLGQGPQFIFQYYEKEERGRGNFPDRFSARQFPNYSSELNVNALLLGDSALYLCASSLGGTGGLGETQYFGPGTRLLVL.